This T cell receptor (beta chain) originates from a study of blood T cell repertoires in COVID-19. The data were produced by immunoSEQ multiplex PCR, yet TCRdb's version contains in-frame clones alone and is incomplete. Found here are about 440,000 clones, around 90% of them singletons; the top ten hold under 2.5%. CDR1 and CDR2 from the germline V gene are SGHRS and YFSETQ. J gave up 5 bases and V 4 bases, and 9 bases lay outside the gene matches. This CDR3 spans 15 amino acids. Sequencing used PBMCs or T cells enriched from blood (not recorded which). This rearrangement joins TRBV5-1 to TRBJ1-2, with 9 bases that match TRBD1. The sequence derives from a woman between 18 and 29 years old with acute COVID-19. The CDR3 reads CASSPRTGERYGYTF. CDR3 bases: TGCGCCAGCAGCCCACGGACAGGGGAGAGATATGGCTACACCTTC.